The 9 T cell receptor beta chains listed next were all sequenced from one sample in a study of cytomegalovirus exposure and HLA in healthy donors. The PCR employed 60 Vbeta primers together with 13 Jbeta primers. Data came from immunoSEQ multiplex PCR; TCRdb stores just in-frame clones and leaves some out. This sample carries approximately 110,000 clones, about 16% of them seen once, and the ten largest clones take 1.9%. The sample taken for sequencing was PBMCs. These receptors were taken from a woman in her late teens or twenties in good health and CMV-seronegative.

The CDR3 DNA reads as TGTGCCTGGAGCCAATACAGGGAAAGAATTTACACAGATACGCAGTATTTT. Protein sequence: CAWSQYRERIYTDTQYF. The chain carries TRBV30 and TRBJ2-3; the D gene is possibly TRBD1 (6 bases). Germline CDR1 and CDR2: GTSNPN and SVGIG (reference sequence). V was shortened by 3 bases and J by 2 bases, with 21 bases between the two germline ends. The CDR3 consists of 17 residues. Filled out from reference TRBV30 and TRBJ2-3, the complete variable domain reads SQTIHQWPATLVQPVGSPLSLECTVEGTSNPNLYWYRQAAGRGLQLLFYSVGIGQISSEVPQNLSASRPQDRQFILSSKKLLLSDSGFYLCAWSQYRERIYTDTQYFGPGTRLTVL.

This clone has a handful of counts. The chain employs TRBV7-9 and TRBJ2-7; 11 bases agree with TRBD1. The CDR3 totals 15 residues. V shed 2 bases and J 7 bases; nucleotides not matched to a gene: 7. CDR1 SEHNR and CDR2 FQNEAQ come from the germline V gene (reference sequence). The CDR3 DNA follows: TGTGCCAGCAGCTTATCCGGACAGGGGGCGCGGGAGCAGTACTTC. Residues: CASSLSGQGAREQYF.

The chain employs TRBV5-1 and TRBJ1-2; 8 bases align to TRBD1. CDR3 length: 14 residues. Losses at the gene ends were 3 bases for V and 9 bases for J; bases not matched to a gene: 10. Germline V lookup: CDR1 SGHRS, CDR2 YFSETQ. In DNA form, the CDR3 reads TGCGCCAGCAGCTCTCAGTCAGGGGGCCCTCGCTACACCTTC. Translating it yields CASSSQSGGPRYTF.

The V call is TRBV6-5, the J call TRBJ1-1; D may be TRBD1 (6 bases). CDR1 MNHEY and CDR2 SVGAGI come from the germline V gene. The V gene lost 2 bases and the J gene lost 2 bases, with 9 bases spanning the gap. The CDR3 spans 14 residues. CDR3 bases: TGTGCCAGCAGTTACCGAGGGGGTAACACTGAAGCTTTCTTT. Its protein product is CASSYRGGNTEAFF.

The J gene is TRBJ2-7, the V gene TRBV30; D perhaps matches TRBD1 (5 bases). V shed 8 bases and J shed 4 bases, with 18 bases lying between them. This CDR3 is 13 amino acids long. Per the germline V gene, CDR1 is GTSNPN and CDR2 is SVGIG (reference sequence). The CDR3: CAQAPERGYEQYF. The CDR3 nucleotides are TGTGCCCAAGCCCCGGAAAGGGGTTACGAGCAGTACTTC. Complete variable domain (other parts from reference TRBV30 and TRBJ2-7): SQTIHQWPATLVQPVGSPLSLECTVEGTSNPNLYWYRQAAGRGLQLLFYSVGIGQISSEVPQNLSASRPQDRQFILSSKKLLLSDSGFYLCAQAPERGYEQYFGPGTRLTVT.

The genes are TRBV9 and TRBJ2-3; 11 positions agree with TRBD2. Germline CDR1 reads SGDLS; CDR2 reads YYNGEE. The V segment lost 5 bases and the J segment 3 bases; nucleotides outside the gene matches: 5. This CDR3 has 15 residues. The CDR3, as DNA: TGTGCCAGCAGTGGTAGCGGGAGGGGGACAGATACGCAGTATTTT. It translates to CASSGSGRGTDTQYF.

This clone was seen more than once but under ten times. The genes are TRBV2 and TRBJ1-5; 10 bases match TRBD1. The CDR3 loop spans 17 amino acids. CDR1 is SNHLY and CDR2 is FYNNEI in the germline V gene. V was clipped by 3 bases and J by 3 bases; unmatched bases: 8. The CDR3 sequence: CASSDLGQGPSNQPQHF. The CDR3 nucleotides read TGTGCCAGCAGTGACCTGGGACAGGGGCCTTCCAATCAGCCCCAGCATTTT. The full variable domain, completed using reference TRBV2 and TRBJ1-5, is EPEVTQTPSHQVTQMGQEVILRCVPISNHLYFYWYRQILGQKVEFLVSFYNNEISEKSEIFDDQFSVERPDGSNFTLKIRSTKLEDSAMYFCASSDLGQGPSNQPQHFGDGTRLSIL.

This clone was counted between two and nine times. The CDR3 DNA reads as TGTGCCAGCGGGGGCAGACAGAACTATGGCTACACCTTC. Its protein product is CASGGRQNYGYTF. The chain has TRBV2 and TRBJ1-2; D perhaps matches TRBD1 (6 bases). The CDR3 has 13 residues. Trimming took off 8 bases at V and 2 bases at J, with 12 bases between the two ends. Germline CDR1 reads SNHLY; CDR2 reads FYNNEI.

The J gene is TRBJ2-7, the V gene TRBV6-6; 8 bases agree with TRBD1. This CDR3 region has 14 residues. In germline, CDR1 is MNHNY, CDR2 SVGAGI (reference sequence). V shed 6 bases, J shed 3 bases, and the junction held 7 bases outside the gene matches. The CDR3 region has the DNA TGTGCCAGCAGCAAGACAGGGGCCTTCTACGAGCAGTACTTC. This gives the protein CASSKTGAFYEQYF.